Each of the 3 T cell receptor beta chains below was sequenced from the same sample in a study of blood T cell repertoires in COVID-19. Sequenced by immunoSEQ multiplex PCR; TCRdb stores in-frame clones only, minus some. The sample consists of 350,000 to 550,000 clones, nearly 90% of them appearing once. The sample taken for sequencing was PBMCs or T cells enriched from blood (not recorded which). All receptors come from a woman in her late teens or twenties with acute COVID-19.

A word on this clone: Different DNA sequences within this sample yield the same CDR3. The gene calls are TRBV9 and TRBJ2-1, with 11 nucleotides matching TRBD2. The junction had 0 bases not matched to a gene; V was cut back by 3 bases and J by 7 bases. CDR3 length: 13 amino acids. Germline V lookup: CDR1 SGDLS, CDR2 YYNGEE. CDR3 amino acids: CASSASGGNEQFF. Written as DNA, the CDR3 is TGTGCCAGCAGCGCTAGCGGGGGGAATGAGCAGTTCTTC.

The rearrangement links TRBV11-2 to TRBJ2-4, with a weak D call TRBD1 (6 bases). Germline assignment: CDR1 SGHAT and CDR2 FQNNGV. The CDR3 extends over 13 amino acids. V gave up 0 bases and J gave up 9 bases, with 9 bases separating them. CDR3 in amino acids: CASSLDRDTIQYF. The CDR3 region has the DNA TGTGCCAGCAGCTTAGATCGGGACACCATTCAGTACTTC. The variable domain in full, with the rest retrieved from reference TRBV11-2 and TRBJ2-4, is EAGVAQSPRYKIIEKRQSVAFWCNPISGHATLYWYQQILGQGPKLLIQFQNNGVVDDSQLPKDRFSAERLKGVDSTLKIQPAKLEDSAVYLCASSLDRDTIQYFGAGTRLSVL.

The chain links TRBV9 to TRBJ2-5; 10 bases match TRBD2. The germline gives CDR1 SGDLS, CDR2 YYNGEE. J gave up 5 bases and V 0 bases, and 7 bases lay outside the gene matches. The CDR3 is made up of 16 amino acids. The DNA of the CDR3 is TGTGCCAGCAGCGTAGCCCCTAGCGGGAGCGGTGAGACCCAGTACTTC. It specifies CASSVAPSGSGETQYF. Complete variable domain (other parts from reference TRBV9 and TRBJ2-5): DSGVTQTPKHLITATGQRVTLRCSPRSGDLSVYWYQQSLDQGLQFLIQYYNGEERAKGNILERFSAQQFPDLHSELNLSSLELGDSALYFCASSVAPSGSGETQYFGPGTRLLVL.